This entry lists 5 T cell receptor beta chains sequenced from one sample in a study of blood T cell repertoires in COVID-19. Some clones are missing from TCRdb's copy, which holds only in-frame ones; the method was immunoSEQ multiplex PCR. Among some 110,000 clones, approximately 80% were seen once, and the ten largest hold under 0.85%. The specimen was peripheral blood. The receptors stem from a woman aged 70-85 years with acute or convalescent COVID-19.

The V gene is TRBV6-6, the J gene TRBJ2-1; 7 positions match TRBD2. Germline V lookup: CDR1 MNHNY, CDR2 SVGAGI (reference sequence). The trim removed 5 bases at V and 0 bases at J, leaving 7 bases unmatched. CDR3 length equals 16 residues. This chain's CDR3 is CASSTQRGPSYNEQFF. For the CDR3, the DNA is TGTGCCAGCAGTACACAGCGGGGCCCCTCCTACAATGAGCAGTTCTTC.

The chain uses TRBV15 and TRBJ2-3; a weak D match, TRBD2 (5 bases). Trimming took 3 bases from V and 4 from J, leaving 11 bases between them. Germline V gene sequence: CDR1 LNHNV, CDR2 YYDKDF (reference sequence). CDR3 length: 14 residues. CDR3 sequence: CATSSGVRADTQYF. CDR3 DNA sequence: TGTGCCACCAGCAGCGGGGTCCGGGCAGATACGCAGTATTTT. Using reference TRBV15 and TRBJ2-3 for the parts outside the CDR3, the full variable domain is DAMVIQNPRYQVTQFGKPVTLSCSQTLNHNVMYWYQQKSSQAPKLLFHYYDKDFNNEADTPDNFQSRRPNTSFCFLDIRSPGLGDTAMYLCATSSGVRADTQYFGPGTRLTVL.

This sequence joins TRBV6-6 and TRBJ1-4; D possibly corresponds to TRBD1 (5 bases). This CDR3 contains 14 residues. The ends were cut back, 1 base at V and 8 bases at J, with 11 bases in the middle. Germline CDR1 and CDR2: MNHNY and SVGAGI (reference sequence). This CDR3 is CASSYWSQGEKLFF. DNA of the CDR3: TGTGCCAGCAGTTACTGGTCCCAGGGCGAAAAACTGTTTTTT.

The CDR3 spells CASRIGQGIHEQYF. CDR3 in DNA: TGTGCCAGCAGAATAGGACAGGGAATACACGAGCAGTACTTC. The chain is built from TRBV6-5 and TRBJ2-7; TRBD1 agrees at 8 bases. The CDR3 has 14 residues. J was trimmed by 5 bases and V by 6 bases; bases with no gene match: 9. Germline V lookup: CDR1 MNHEY, CDR2 SVGAGI.

This chain connects TRBV19 to TRBJ1-2, with D tentatively TRBD1 (5 bases). This CDR3 contains 17 residues. Germline V gene data show CDR1 as LNHDA and CDR2 as SQIVND (reference sequence). Trimming took 7 bases from V and 0 from J, leaving 21 bases between them. As DNA, the CDR3 is TGTGCCAGTAATGAAGGGGCAGGAACGGTAGCTAACTATGGCTACACCTTC. It encodes CASNEGAGTVANYGYTF.